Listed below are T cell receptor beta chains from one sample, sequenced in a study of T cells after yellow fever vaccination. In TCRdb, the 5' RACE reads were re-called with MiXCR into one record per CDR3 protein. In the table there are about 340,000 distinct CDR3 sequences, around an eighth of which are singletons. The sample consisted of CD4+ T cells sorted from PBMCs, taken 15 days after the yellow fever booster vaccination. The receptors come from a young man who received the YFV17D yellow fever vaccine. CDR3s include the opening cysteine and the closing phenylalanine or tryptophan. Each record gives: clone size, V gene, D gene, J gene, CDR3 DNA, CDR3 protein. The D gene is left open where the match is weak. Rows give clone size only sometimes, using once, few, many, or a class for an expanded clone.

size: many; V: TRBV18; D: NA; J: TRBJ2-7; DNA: TGTGCCAGCTCACCAATAGTTGGGGTGCGGAACCTCAACGAGCAGTACTTC; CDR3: CASSPIVGVRNLNEQYF
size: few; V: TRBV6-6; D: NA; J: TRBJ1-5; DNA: TGTGCCAGCAGTCCCGAGGGGGGGCTGGGTCAGCCCCAGCATTTT; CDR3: CASSPEGGLGQPQHF
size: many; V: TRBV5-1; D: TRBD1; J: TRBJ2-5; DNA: TGCGCCAGCAGATACGGGACAGCAAACCAAGAGACCCAGTACTTC; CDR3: CASRYGTANQETQYF
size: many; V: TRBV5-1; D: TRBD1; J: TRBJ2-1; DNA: TGCGCCAGCAGCCCCGGGACAGCTTACAATGAGCAGTTCTTC; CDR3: CASSPGTAYNEQFF
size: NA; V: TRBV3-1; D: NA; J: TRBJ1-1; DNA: TGTGCCAGCAGCTTCCACCCCGAGGGCACTGAAGCTTTCTTT; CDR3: CASSFHPEGTEAFF
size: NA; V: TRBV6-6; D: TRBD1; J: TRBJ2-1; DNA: TGTGCCAGCAGATACAGGGGCCTATACAATGAGCAGTTCTTC; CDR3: CASRYRGLYNEQFF
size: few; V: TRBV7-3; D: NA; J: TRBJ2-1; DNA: TGTGCCAGCAGCTTATTCGCTAGCCGGGGGAATGAGCAGTTCTTC; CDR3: CASSLFASRGNEQFF
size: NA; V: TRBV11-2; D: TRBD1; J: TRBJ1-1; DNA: TGTGCCAGCAGCATACGACAGGGTATGAACACTGAAGCTTTCTTT; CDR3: CASSIRQGMNTEAFF
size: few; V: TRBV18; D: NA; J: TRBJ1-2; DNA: TGTGCCAGCTCCGGACGGGAGGGCCATGGCTACACCTTC; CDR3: CASSGREGHGYTF
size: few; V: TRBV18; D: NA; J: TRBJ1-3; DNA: TGTGCCAGCTCACCACTGGCGGACTCCTCTGGAAACACCATATATTTT; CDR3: CASSPLADSSGNTIYF
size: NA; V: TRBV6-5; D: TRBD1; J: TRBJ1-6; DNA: TGTGCCAGCAGTAGACAGGGTGTGAATGATTCACCCCTCCACTTT; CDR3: CASSRQGVNDSPLHF
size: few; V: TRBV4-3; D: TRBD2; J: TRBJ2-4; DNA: TGCGCCAGCAGCCTCACGGGGGGGCTTTCAAACATTCAGTACTTC; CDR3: CASSLTGGLSNIQYF
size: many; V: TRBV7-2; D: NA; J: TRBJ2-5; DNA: TGTGCCAGCAGCGGAGGGTCCAGCGGCCCCGAGACCCAGTACTTC; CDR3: CASSGGSSGPETQYF
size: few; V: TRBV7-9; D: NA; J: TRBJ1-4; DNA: TGTGCCAGCAGCTTCACCCAGGGTAATGAAAAACTGTTTTTT; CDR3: CASSFTQGNEKLFF
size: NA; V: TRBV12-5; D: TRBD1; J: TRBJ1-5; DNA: TGTGCTAGTGGTTTCCAGGGGGGATCACCCCAGCATTTT; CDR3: CASGFQGGSPQHF
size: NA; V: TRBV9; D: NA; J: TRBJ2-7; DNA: TGTGCCAGCAGCCTGGGTCCGACCTACGAGCAGTACTTC; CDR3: CASSLGPTYEQYF
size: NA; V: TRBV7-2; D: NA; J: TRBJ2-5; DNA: TGTGCCAGCGCCCGGGGGTCCCAAGAGACCCAGTACTTC; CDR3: CASARGSQETQYF
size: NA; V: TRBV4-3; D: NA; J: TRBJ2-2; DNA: TGCGCCAGCAGCCAAGAGACGAGGACCGGGGAGCTGTTTTTT; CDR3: CASSQETRTGELFF
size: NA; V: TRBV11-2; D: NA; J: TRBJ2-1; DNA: TGTGCCAGCAGAGATCTGCGAGGGGGGCCTAACAATGAGCAGTTCTTC; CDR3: CASRDLRGGPNNEQFF
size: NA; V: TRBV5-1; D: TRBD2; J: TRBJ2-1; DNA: TGCGCCAGCAGCTTGGCCGAGCGGGGGAGCTCCTACAATGAGCAGTTCTTC; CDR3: CASSLAERGSSYNEQFF
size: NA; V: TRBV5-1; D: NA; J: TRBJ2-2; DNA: TGCGCCAGCAGCTTGGTTACTCAGGCCACCGGGGAGCTGTTTTTT; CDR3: CASSLVTQATGELFF
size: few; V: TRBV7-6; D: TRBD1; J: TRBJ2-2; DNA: TGTGCCAGCAGCCAACAGGGGACCCACACCGGGGAGCTGTTTTTT; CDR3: CASSQQGTHTGELFF
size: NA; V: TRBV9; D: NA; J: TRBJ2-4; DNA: TGTGCCAGCAGCGGAGACAGCCTAATTCCGATTCAGTACTTC; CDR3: CASSGDSLIPIQYF
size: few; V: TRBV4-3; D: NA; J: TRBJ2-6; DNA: TGCGCCAGCAGCTTGGCAGGGACGTGGGTCCTGACTTTC; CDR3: CASSLAGTWVLTF